This T cell receptor beta chain was recovered during a study of T cell changes during pregnancy in multiple sclerosis. Clones were read by immunoSEQ multiplex PCR, and TCRdb kept only the in-frame ones, dropping some. The sample yields 70,000 to 80,000 clones, just over 90% seen once. This CDR3 comprises 13 residues. Germline lookup yields CDR1 SNHLY and CDR2 FYNNEI. Trimming took off 8 bases at V and 3 bases at J, with 14 bases between the two ends. The material was CD4+ T cells from peripheral blood mononuclear cells, obtained before pregnancy. The TCR sequence derives from a female donor with multiple sclerosis, enrolled in a pregnancy study. The rearrangement links TRBV2 to TRBJ2-7; D uncertain. The CDR3 DNA is TGTGCCAGCTCCCCCAGATTCGACTACGAGCAGTACTTC. Amino acid sequence: CASSPRFDYEQYF.